This TCR beta chain is drawn from a study of T cell responses to AZD1222 COVID-19 vaccine. Looking at the study overall: Second-dose intervals near 4 or 12 weeks were combined.

Method: immunoSEQ multiplex PCR; TCRdb's copy keeps in-frame clones and lacks some. The sample yields roughly 140,000 clones, 85% to 95% seen once. Study conclusions and caveats: Mostly white British, mostly female donors; authors suggested clonal diversity may be underestimated. Along spike, vaccine-associated CD4 TCRs were found throughout, with dominance at 160-218 and 743-854.

The CDR3 contains 13 residues. Trimming took off 3 bases at V and 5 bases at J, with 8 bases between the two ends. Germline assignment: CDR1 SGHVS and CDR2 FQNEAQ. As to this clone: As yet, its antigen is unknown.

The sequence came from an adult in good health. V is TRBV7-8 and J is TRBJ2-1, with no clear D. The material was peripheral blood, obtained on day 0 of AZD1222 vaccination. CDR3 coding DNA: TGTGCCAGCAGCTTCCGAACAGACAATGAGCAGTTCTTC. As protein: CASSFRTDNEQFF.